Listed below are T cell receptor beta chains from one sample, sequenced in a study of shared clonotypes between healthy human individuals. Method: immunoSEQ multiplex PCR; TCRdb's copy keeps in-frame clones and lacks some. The sample includes approximately 2.1 million clones, more than 85% of them seen just once. The sample consisted of naive CD4+ T cells from PBMCs. The receptors derive from a man aged 18 to 35 in good health. Some clones in this sample may be carry-over from other donors' samples. The CDR3 runs from the conserved cysteine through the conserved F or W. A D gene is named only where the DNA matches it firmly. Where a row states a size, it is once, few, many or the class of an expanded clone; other rows omit it.

DNA	CDR3	J	V	D	length	size
TGTGCCAGCAGCTGGGGCAGGAACACAGATACGCAGTATTTT	CASSWGRNTDTQYF	TRBJ2-3	TRBV5-6	-	14	-
TGTGCCAGCAGGGACAGGGCTCTTAATCAGCCCCAGCATTTT	CASRDRALNQPQHF	TRBJ1-5	TRBV6-6	TRBD1	14	-
TGTGCCAGCAGTTACTCACGACTCGGTGGCTACACCTTC	CASSYSRLGGYTF	TRBJ1-2	TRBV6-5	-	13	once
TGTGCCAGCAGCTTATCTGGGAGCAGTAGGAACATTCAGTACTTC	CASSLSGSSRNIQYF	TRBJ2-4	TRBV5-4	-	15	-
TGTGCCAGCAGCCCAAGATCTCGATACGCTAGCACAGATACGCAGTATTTT	CASSPRSRYASTDTQYF	TRBJ2-3	TRBV11-2	-	17	once
TGTGCCAGCAGCGTAGATGGCAGGGGGAACACTGAAGCTTTCTTT	CASSVDGRGNTEAFF	TRBJ1-1	TRBV9	-	15	-
TGTGCCAGCAGCTTAATTCAGGAGACCCAGTACTTC	CASSLIQETQYF	TRBJ2-5	TRBV7-6	-	12	-
TGTGCCAGCAGTGTGCCGTGGGAGGAAGAAAAACTGTTTTTT	CASSVPWEEEKLFF	TRBJ1-4	TRBV2	-	14	-
TGTGCCAGCAGCTTAATGGTACAGGAGTCAACGCAGTATTTT	CASSLMVQESTQYF	TRBJ2-3	TRBV7-3	-	14	-
TGTGCCAGCAGCCTGACAGGGGCTGGAAACACCATATATTTT	CASSLTGAGNTIYF	TRBJ1-3	TRBV11-3	TRBD1	14	-
TGTGCCAGCACTCCTATTCCGGGCGAGCAGTACTTC	CASTPIPGEQYF	TRBJ2-7	TRBV7-2	-	12	once
TGCAGTGCCCCTGGGGTATACGAGCAGTACTTC	CSAPGVYEQYF	TRBJ2-7	TRBV20-1	-	11	-
TGTGCCAGCAGTTACTCTGGGGGCTATGGCTACACCTTC	CASSYSGGYGYTF	TRBJ1-2	TRBV6-5	-	13	-
TGTGCCAGCAGCCAAAGCTTCTCCCCTAGCGGGAGCTACAATGAGCAGTTCTTC	CASSQSFSPSGSYNEQFF	TRBJ2-1	TRBV4-2	TRBD2	18	-
TGTGCCAGCAGCTTAGCGCGGGACAAGCAAGAAAAACTGTTTTTT	CASSLARDKQEKLFF	TRBJ1-4	TRBV7-8	-	15	-
TGTGCCTGGAGTGTATACGCCGGGACTAGCGGGGCCCTTGAGCAGTTCTTC	CAWSVYAGTSGALEQFF	TRBJ2-1	TRBV30	TRBD2	17	-
TGTGCCAGCAGAGTACGACAAAGCGATGAAAAACTGTTTTTT	CASRVRQSDEKLFF	TRBJ1-4	TRBV2	-	14	-
TGTGCCAGCAGCCCCGGACAGCGAGAGACCCAGTACTTC	CASSPGQRETQYF	TRBJ2-5	TRBV7-3	-	13	-
TGTGCCAGCAGTGAAAGGGCTTTAACTACCTACGAGCAGTACTTC	CASSERALTTYEQYF	TRBJ2-7	TRBV6-1	-	15	-
TGTGCCAGCAGTACGTGGACTAGAAGCTCCTACGAGCAGTACTTC	CASSTWTRSSYEQYF	TRBJ2-7	TRBV28	TRBD2	15	-
TGCAGCGTTGAATTTGGGGATACGCAGTATTTT	CSVEFGDTQYF	TRBJ2-3	TRBV29-1	-	11	-
TGTGCCACCAGCAGAGATCCGGAGAGCTCCTACGAGCAGTACTTC	CATSRDPESSYEQYF	TRBJ2-7	TRBV15	-	15	-
TGCGCCAGCAGCAGGGGGACGAACACCGGGGAGCTGTTTTTT	CASSRGTNTGELFF	TRBJ2-2	TRBV5-1	-	14	-
TGTGCCAGCAGCCTCCGACAGGGCGACTATGGCTACACCTTC	CASSLRQGDYGYTF	TRBJ1-2	TRBV7-2	TRBD1	14	-
TGTGCCAGCTCACCGTCGCGATACAATGAGCAGTTCTTC	CASSPSRYNEQFF	TRBJ2-1	TRBV18	-	13	-
TGTGCCAGTAGTATAAGTGAGGGCCCCGGCAATCAGCCCCAGCATTTT	CASSISEGPGNQPQHF	TRBJ1-5	TRBV19	-	16	-
TGCGCCAGCAGCCGGAAGGCAGGCCCGGGGGGGACACACACAGATACGCAGTATTTT	CASSRKAGPGGTHTDTQYF	TRBJ2-3	TRBV5-1	TRBD2	19	-
TGTGCCAGCACGGCGGTCGGGACTAGCTACAATGAGCAGTTCTTC	CASTAVGTSYNEQFF	TRBJ2-1	TRBV2	TRBD2	15	-
TGTGCCAGCAGCGAGAGAGGGAACAGGGTTGGAAACACCATATATTTT	CASSERGNRVGNTIYF	TRBJ1-3	TRBV21-1	-	16	once
TGCGCCAGCAGCCAAGATCAGCCTGGGACTAGCGGGAACCAAGCCAAAAACATTCAGTACTTC	CASSQDQPGTSGNQAKNIQYF	TRBJ2-4	TRBV4-3	TRBD2	21	-
TGCGCCAGCAGCCACACAAAGGTAAAGTCTCCGGGACGACTAAACTACGAGCAGTACTTC	CASSHTKVKSPGRLNYEQYF	TRBJ2-7	TRBV4-1	-	20	-
TGTGCCAGCAGTGGGAACAGGGCCGATCAGCCCCAGCATTTT	CASSGNRADQPQHF	TRBJ1-5	TRBV6-1	-	14	-
TGTGCCAGCAGTGAGGTCGTGTGGACAGGTGCTGGGGCCAACGTCCTGACTTTC	CASSEVVWTGAGANVLTF	TRBJ2-6	TRBV6-1	TRBD1	18	-
TGTGCCAGCAGTTCACAAGGACAGGGAGCGGAAAAACTGTTTTTT	CASSSQGQGAEKLFF	TRBJ1-4	TRBV28	TRBD1	15	-
TGTGCCAGTAGTCTAGCGTTGGGCCTCTACGAGCAGTACTTC	CASSLALGLYEQYF	TRBJ2-7	TRBV19	-	14	-
TGTGCCAGCAAAGTTCCCCGCGGGACAGGGTCTGATGAGCAGTTCTTC	CASKVPRGTGSDEQFF	TRBJ2-1	TRBV28	TRBD1	16	-
TGTGCCAGCAGTCAAGGGATAACCCCCTTGAACACTGAAGCTTTCTTT	CASSQGITPLNTEAFF	TRBJ1-1	TRBV5-4	-	16	-
TGTGCCAGCAGCTCTCCGACCCGGGGCACTGGCACAGATACGCAGTATTTT	CASSSPTRGTGTDTQYF	TRBJ2-3	TRBV7-8	-	17	-
TGTGCCAGCACTGCGGGAGGGTCGGAGTACGAGCAGTACTTC	CASTAGGSEYEQYF	TRBJ2-7	TRBV6-5	TRBD2	14	-
TGTGCCAGCAGCTTAGGGCCGGGACAGCACTCCTACGAGCAGTACTTC	CASSLGPGQHSYEQYF	TRBJ2-7	TRBV7-2	TRBD1	16	-
TGTGCCAGCAGCGGACGGACTAGCGGTTCCTACAATGAGCAGTTCTTC	CASSGRTSGSYNEQFF	TRBJ2-1	TRBV7-2	TRBD2	16	-
TGCAGCGGCGGAGGGGGGGAATACACTGAAGCTTTCTTT	CSGGGGEYTEAFF	TRBJ1-1	TRBV29-1	-	13	-
TGCGCCAGCAGCCAACTCAGGGTACCAGATACGCAGTATTTT	CASSQLRVPDTQYF	TRBJ2-3	TRBV5-1	-	14	once
TGCGCCAGCAGCTCGGGACCGATTACAGGTTCCTCCGGGGAGCTGTTTTTT	CASSSGPITGSSGELFF	TRBJ2-2	TRBV5-1	-	17	-
TGCGCCAGCAGCTTGGGTGGGGAAGGAAACACCATATATTTT	CASSLGGEGNTIYF	TRBJ1-3	TRBV5-1	-	14	-
TGCGCCAGCAGCTTGTTAGCGGGAATAGGGGAGACCCAGTACTTC	CASSLLAGIGETQYF	TRBJ2-5	TRBV5-1	TRBD2	15	once
TGCAGCGTTTGTACAGAGGGCAATCAGCCCCAGCATTTT	CSVCTEGNQPQHF	TRBJ1-5	TRBV29-1	-	13	-
TGTGCCAGCTCACCCCGCCAGGGGGGTTCTAACTATGGCTACACCTTC	CASSPRQGGSNYGYTF	TRBJ1-2	TRBV18	TRBD1	16	-
TGTGCCAGCAGTTTCTCGGACTCCCAAGAGACCCAGTACTTC	CASSFSDSQETQYF	TRBJ2-5	TRBV28	-	14	-
TGTGCCAGCAGTCGTAGTGCGGGGGCTGTGGAGACCCAGTACTTC	CASSRSAGAVETQYF	TRBJ2-5	TRBV5-4	-	15	-
TGCGCCAGCAGCTTGGGCCGGGGAGGGGATACGCAGTATTTT	CASSLGRGGDTQYF	TRBJ2-3	TRBV5-1	TRBD2	14	-
TGTGCCAGTAGTATTAGAGGAGCCGAGCAGTACTTC	CASSIRGAEQYF	TRBJ2-7	TRBV19	-	12	-
TGTGCCAGCAGTGTAGCGCGGCAGGAGAGCTCCTACGAGCAGTACTTC	CASSVARQESSYEQYF	TRBJ2-7	TRBV7-4	-	16	-
TGTGCCATCAGTGAGTTAGCGACTAGCACAGATACGCAGTATTTT	CAISELATSTDTQYF	TRBJ2-3	TRBV10-3	-	15	once
TGTGCCAGCAGCGCACAGGGGCCGAACTATGGCTACACCTTC	CASSAQGPNYGYTF	TRBJ1-2	TRBV7-2	TRBD1	14	-
TGTGCCAGCAGCGTGGCAGGGAGAGTCGGGGAGCTGTTTTTT	CASSVAGRVGELFF	TRBJ2-2	TRBV9	-	14	-
TGCGCCAGCAGCTTGGGCCATAGCAATCAGCCCCAGCATTTT	CASSLGHSNQPQHF	TRBJ1-5	TRBV5-1	-	14	-
TGTGCCTGGAGCCAAAGTACCTACGAGCAGTACTTC	CAWSQSTYEQYF	TRBJ2-7	TRBV30	-	12	-
TGCGCCAGCAGCCAAGTTGGACAACAGTTCGGAAACACCATATATTTT	CASSQVGQQFGNTIYF	TRBJ1-3	TRBV4-1	-	16	-
TGTGCCAGCAGCCAAGCATTGGGGTTAACGCCTGCCTCTGGGGCCAACGTCCTGACTTTC	CASSQALGLTPASGANVLTF	TRBJ2-6	TRBV14	-	20	-